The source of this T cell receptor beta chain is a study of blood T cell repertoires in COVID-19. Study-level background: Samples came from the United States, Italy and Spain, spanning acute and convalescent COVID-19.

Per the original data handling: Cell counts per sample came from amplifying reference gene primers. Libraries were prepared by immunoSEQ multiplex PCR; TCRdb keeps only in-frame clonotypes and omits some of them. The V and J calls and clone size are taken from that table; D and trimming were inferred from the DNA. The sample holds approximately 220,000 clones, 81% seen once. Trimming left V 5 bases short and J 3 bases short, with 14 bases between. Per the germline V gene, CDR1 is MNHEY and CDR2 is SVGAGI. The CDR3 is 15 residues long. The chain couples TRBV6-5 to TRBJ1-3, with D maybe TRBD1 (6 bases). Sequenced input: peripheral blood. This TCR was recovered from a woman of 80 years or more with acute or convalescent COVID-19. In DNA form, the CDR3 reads TGTGCCAGCAGTCGTCTTACAGGGTATGGAAACACCATATATTTT. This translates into CASSRLTGYGNTIYF.